This T cell receptor beta chain is from a study of circulating and synovial CD4+ cells in juvenile arthritis. Study-level results: Some such blood samples were as oligoclonal as synovium. T cell genome counts differed by at least an order of magnitude between CPL and CD4 samples.

To note about this clone: Its antigen remains unidentified.

Patients with active juvenile idiopathic arthritis donated these samples. HLA-DR+CD14-CD3+CD4+CD25low/- cells were sorted from peripheral blood mononuclear cells. Trimming shortened V by 5 bases and J by 0 bases, and 11 bases separated the two germline ends. There are 15 residues in the CDR3. The germline gives CDR1 SEHNR, CDR2 FQNEAQ (reference sequence). Here immunoSEQ multiplex PCR was the method, and the copy in TCRdb shows in-frame clones only, minus some. The repertoire holds around 2,700 clones, with around 90% as singletons. Sequencing was performed on HLA-DR+ CD4+ T cells from blood. The subset was: circulating pathogenic-like lymphocytes, sorted as HLA-DR+CD14-CD3+CD4+CD25low/- blood T cells. The sequence was collected from a human donor with juvenile idiopathic arthritis. The chain employs TRBV7-9 and TRBJ2-1, with a weak D call TRBD2 (6 bases). The CDR3 reads CASSPTGGSYNEQFF. CDR3 nucleotides: TGTGCCAGCAGCCCCACCGGGGGCTCCTACAATGAGCAGTTCTTC.